This TCR beta chain was captured by sequencing in a study of cytomegalovirus exposure and HLA in healthy donors. Study-level findings and limits: Further analysis, carried out later, found HLA-associated TCR beta chains more clonally expanded than equally common other chains. The analysis excluded some indistinguishable V segments, including TRBV6-2 and TRBV6-3. The likely explanation for a cluster of highly shared sequence variants was sequencing artifact.

Of note for this clone: Its antigen remains unknown.

In the PCR, 60 Vbeta and 13 Jbeta primers were used. Using immunoSEQ multiplex PCR, the repertoire was profiled, and TCRdb retains in-frame clones only, with some absent. The sample comprises around 190,000 clones, over 60% of which are singletons, and roughly 1.1% rests with the top ten. CDR3 length: 17 residues. Trimming took 6 bases from V and 0 from J, leaving 18 bases between them. Germline CDR1 is MNHEY and CDR2 is SMNVEV (reference sequence). The specimen was PBMCs. The sequence came from a woman aged 40 to 50 in good health and CMV-seronegative. The chain carries TRBV27 and TRBJ2-1; D possibly corresponds to TRBD2 (5 bases). The chain's CDR3 is CASSRWTVKSSYNEQFF. For the CDR3, the DNA is TGTGCCAGCAGCCGCTGGACTGTGAAAAGCTCCTACAATGAGCAGTTCTTC.